The entry below gives a single T cell receptor beta chain sequence along with its context. Its antigen is still unknown. This specimen comes from a study of vaccination effects on CD4 cells after COVID-19. Study-wide results and limits: Substantial clonal contraction characterized both infection- and vaccine-induced clones late after vaccination.

Measured with immunoSEQ multiplex PCR; TCRdb has only the in-frame clones, and not every one. The repertoire holds 50,000 or so clones, 65% to 75% seen once, with approximately 5.1% in the top ten. The CDR3 contains 15 residues. V was trimmed by 5 bases and J by 5 bases, leaving 20 bases between them. CDR1 is SGHTS, CDR2 YDEGEE, per germline. Subsequent to 10 days of culture, CD4+ T cells were isolated. SARS-CoV-2 infection was confirmed by PCR in the person between March and December 2020. Two-dose vaccination with either BNT162b2 or mRNA-1273 was given to the participants. The chain couples TRBV5-8 to TRBJ2-7, with D unclear. This TCR was sampled from a human donor who had a prior SARS-CoV-2 infection. Sequencing was performed on CD4+ T cells from PBMCs cultured without peptide, taken after COVID-19 vaccination. This CDR3 is CASRLLPTSDHEQYF. In DNA, the CDR3 is TGTGCCAGCAGGTTACTACCAACATCTGACCACGAGCAGTACTTC.